This T cell receptor (beta chain) appears in the sequencing data of a study of T-cell reconstitution after alpha-beta-depleted transplantation in children. Findings of the study overall: The origin of alpha-beta T cells about two months after transplant was reportedly several hundred expanded graft clones. Some patients' high day-60 TCRbeta diversity was attributed to recipient cells surviving conditioning. Fresh T-cell production supplied most of the T-cell counts and diversity seen one year after transplant.

This clonotype was observed many times. The antigen remains unidentified. This sample's TCRbeta library carried unique molecular identifier barcodes. TCRdb processed the PCR reads anew with MiXCR; each CDR3 protein has one entry. The sample holds 480,000 or so distinct CDR3 sequences, over 9.5% seen once. Sequences were derived from PBMCs, sampled before TCRalphabeta/CD19-depleted stem cell transplant. The receptor was isolated from a child aged 2-9 years with inherited bone marrow failure, due to receive a stem cell transplant.

The CDR3: CASSYSDGSSYEQYF. CDR3 coding DNA: TGTGCCAGCAGTTACAGTGACGGAAGCTCCTACGAGCAGTACTTC. The V and J genes are TRBV6-5 and TRBJ2-7; D not certain. Trimming removed 2 bases from V and 0 bases from J, with 11 bases in between. The CDR3 is made up of 15 amino acids. Germline CDR1 reads MNHEY; CDR2 reads SVGAGI.